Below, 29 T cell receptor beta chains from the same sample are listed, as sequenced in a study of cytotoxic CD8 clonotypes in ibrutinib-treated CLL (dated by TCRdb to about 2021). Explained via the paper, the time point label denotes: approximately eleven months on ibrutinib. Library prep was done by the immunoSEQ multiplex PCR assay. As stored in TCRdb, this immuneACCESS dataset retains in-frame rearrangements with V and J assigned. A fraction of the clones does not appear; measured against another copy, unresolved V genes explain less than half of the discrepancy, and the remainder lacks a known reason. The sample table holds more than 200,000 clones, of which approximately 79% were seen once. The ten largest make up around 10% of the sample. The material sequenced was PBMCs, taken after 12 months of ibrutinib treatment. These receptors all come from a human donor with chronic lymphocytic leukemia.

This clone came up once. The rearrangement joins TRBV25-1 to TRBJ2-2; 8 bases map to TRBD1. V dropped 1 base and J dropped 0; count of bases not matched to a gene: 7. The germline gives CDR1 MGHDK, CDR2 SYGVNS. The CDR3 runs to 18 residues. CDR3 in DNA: TGTGCCAGCAGTGAATGGGGACAGGCGCCACCGAACACCGGGGAGCTGTTTTTT. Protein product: CASSEWGQAPPNTGELFF.

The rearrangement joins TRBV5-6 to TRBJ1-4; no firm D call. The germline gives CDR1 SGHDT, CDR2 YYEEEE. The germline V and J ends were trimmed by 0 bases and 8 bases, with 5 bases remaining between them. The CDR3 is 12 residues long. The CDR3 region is CASSLDGEKLFF. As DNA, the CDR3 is TGTGCCAGCAGCTTGGATGGGGAAAAACTGTTTTTT.

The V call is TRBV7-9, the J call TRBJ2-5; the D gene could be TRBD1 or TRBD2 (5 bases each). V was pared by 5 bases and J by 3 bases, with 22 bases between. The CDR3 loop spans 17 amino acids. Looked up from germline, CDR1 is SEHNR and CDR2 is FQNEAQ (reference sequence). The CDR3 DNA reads TGTGCCAGCAGCCCCCCGGGGCTACGCTTGGGTAAAGAGACCCAGTACTTC. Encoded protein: CASSPPGLRLGKETQYF.

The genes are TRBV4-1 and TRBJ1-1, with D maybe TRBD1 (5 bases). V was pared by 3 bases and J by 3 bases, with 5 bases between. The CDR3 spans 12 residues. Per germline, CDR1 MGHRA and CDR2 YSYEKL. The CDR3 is CASSQGDTEAFF. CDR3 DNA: TGCGCCAGCAGCCAGGGGGACACTGAAGCTTTCTTT.

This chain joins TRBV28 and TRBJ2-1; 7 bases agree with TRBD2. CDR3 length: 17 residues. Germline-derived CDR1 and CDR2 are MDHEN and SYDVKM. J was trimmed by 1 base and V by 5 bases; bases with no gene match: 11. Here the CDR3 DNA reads TGTGCCAGCAGTACGCGGACTAGTTCGACGTCCTACAATGAGCAGTTCTTC. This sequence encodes CASSTRTSSTSYNEQFF.

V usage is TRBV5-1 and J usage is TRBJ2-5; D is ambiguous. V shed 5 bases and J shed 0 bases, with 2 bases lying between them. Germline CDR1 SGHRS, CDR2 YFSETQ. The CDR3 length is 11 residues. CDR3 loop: CASSNQETQYF. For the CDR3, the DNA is TGCGCCAGCAGTAACCAAGAGACCCAGTACTTC. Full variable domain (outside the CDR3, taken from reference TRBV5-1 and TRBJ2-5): KAGVTQTPRYLIKTRGQQVTLSCSPISGHRSVSWYQQTPGQGLQFLFEYFSETQRNKGNFPGRFSGRQFSNSRSEMNVSTLELGDSALYLCASSNQETQYFGPGTRLLVL.

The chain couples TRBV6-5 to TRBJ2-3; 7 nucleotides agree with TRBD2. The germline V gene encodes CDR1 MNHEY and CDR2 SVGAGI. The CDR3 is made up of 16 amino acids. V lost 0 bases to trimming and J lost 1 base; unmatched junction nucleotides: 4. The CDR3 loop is CASSYSALAGTDTQYF. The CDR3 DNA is TGTGCCAGCAGTTACTCGGCGCTAGCGGGCACAGATACGCAGTATTTT.

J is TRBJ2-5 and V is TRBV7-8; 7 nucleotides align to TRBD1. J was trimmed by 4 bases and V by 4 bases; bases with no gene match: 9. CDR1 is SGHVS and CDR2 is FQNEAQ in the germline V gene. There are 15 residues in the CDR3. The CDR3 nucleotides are TGTGCCAGCAGCTCGTTGCCTAGGGGGCGAGAGACCCAGTACTTC. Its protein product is CASSSLPRGRETQYF.

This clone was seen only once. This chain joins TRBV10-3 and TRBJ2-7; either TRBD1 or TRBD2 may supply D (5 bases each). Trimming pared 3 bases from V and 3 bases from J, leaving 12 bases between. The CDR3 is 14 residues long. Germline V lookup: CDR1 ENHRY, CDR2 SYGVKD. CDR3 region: CAISDEGPIYEQYF. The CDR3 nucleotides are TGTGCCATCAGTGACGAGGGACCGATCTACGAGCAGTACTTC.

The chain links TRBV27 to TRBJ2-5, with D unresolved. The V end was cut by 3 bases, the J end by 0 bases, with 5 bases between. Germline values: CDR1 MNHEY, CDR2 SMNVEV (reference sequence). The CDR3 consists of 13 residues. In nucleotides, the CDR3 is TGTGCCAGCAGTTTGTCGGACCAAGAGACCCAGTACTTC. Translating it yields CASSLSDQETQYF.

Here the CDR3 reads CASSSLAGALGNEQFF. The CDR3 coding sequence is TGTGCCAGCAGTTCACTAGCGGGGGCCCTAGGTAATGAGCAGTTCTTC. This chain connects TRBV5-4 to TRBJ2-1, with 11 bases lining up with TRBD2. CDR1 is SGHNT and CDR2 is YYREEE in the germline V gene (reference sequence). The length of the CDR3 is 16 residues. J was trimmed by 7 bases and V by 5 bases; bases with no gene match: 11.

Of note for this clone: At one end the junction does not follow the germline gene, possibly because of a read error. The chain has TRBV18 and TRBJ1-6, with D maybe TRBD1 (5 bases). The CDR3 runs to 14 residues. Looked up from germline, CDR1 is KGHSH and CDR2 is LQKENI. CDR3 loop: CASSPRGGNSPFHF. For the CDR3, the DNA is TGTGCCAGCTCACCACGGGGCGGCAATTCACCCTTCCACTTT.

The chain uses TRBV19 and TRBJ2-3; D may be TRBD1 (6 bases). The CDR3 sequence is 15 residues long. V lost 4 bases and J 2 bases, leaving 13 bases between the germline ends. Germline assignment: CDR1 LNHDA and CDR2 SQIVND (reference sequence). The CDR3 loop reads CASSTPGASTDTQYF. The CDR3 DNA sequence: TGTGCCAGTAGTACGCCAGGGGCGTCCACAGATACGCAGTATTTT.

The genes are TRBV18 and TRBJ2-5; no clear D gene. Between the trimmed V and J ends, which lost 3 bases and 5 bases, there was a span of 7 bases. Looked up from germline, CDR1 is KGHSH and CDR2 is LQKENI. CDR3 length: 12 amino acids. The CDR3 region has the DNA TGTGCCAGCTCACCCTACACGGAGACCCAGTACTTC. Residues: CASSPYTETQYF.

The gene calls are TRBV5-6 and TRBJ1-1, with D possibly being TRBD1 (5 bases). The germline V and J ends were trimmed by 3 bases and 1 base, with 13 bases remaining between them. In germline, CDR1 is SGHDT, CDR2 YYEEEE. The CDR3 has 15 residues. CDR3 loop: CASSWKPTGNTEAFF. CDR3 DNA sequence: TGTGCCAGCAGCTGGAAGCCTACAGGGAACACTGAAGCTTTCTTT. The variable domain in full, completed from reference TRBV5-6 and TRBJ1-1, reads DAGVTQSPTHLIKTRGQQVTLRCSPKSGHDTVSWYQQALGQGPQFIFQYYEEEERQRGNFPDRFSGHQFPNYSSELNVNALLLGDSALYLCASSWKPTGNTEAFFGQGTRLTVV.

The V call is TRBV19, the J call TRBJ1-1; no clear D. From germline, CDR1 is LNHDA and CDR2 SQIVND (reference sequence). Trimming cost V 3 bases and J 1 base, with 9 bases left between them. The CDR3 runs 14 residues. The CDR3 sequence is CASSIGGRNTEAFF. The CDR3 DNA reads TGTGCCAGTAGTATTGGAGGCCGGAACACTGAAGCTTTCTTT.

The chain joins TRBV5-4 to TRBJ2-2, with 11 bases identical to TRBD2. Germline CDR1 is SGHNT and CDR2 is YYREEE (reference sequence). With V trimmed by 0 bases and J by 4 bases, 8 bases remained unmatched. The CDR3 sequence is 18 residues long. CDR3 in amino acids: CASSLGGTSGLSTGELFF. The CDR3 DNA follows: TGTGCCAGCAGCTTGGGGGGGACTAGCGGCTTGAGCACCGGGGAGCTGTTTTTT.

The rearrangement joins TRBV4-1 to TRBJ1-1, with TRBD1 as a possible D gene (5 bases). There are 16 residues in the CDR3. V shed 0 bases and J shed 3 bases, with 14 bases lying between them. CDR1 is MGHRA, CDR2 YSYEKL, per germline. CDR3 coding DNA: TGCGCCAGCAGCCAAGACCCCAGACAGACCCACACTGAAGCTTTCTTT. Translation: CASSQDPRQTHTEAFF.

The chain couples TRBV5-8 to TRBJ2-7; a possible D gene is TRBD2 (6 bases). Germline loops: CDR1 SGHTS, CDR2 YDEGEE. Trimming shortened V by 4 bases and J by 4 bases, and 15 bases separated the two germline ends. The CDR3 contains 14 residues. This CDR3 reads CASSPAGLWYEQYF. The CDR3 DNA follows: TGTGCCAGCAGCCCTGCGGGGCTTTGGTACGAGCAGTACTTC.

CDR3 sequence: CASSFNSPYSNQPQHF. The DNA for the CDR3 is TGTGCCAGCAGTTTTAACAGCCCCTATAGCAATCAGCCCCAGCATTTT. The genes are TRBV27 and TRBJ1-5; no firm D call. Germline CDR1 is MNHEY and CDR2 is SMNVEV (reference sequence). The CDR3 has 16 amino acids. Trimming left V 3 bases short and J 0 bases short, with 12 bases between.

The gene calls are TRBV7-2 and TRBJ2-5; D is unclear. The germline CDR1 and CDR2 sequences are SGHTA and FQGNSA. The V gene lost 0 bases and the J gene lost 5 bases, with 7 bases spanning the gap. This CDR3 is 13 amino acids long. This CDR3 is CASSLAVRETQYF. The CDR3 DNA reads TGTGCCAGCAGCTTAGCGGTACGGGAGACCCAGTACTTC.

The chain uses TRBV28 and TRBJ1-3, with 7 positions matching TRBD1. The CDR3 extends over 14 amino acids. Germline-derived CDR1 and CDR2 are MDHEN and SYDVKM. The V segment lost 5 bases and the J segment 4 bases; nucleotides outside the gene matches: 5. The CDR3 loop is CASSRQGSGNTIYF. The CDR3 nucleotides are TGTGCCAGCAGTCGACAGGGTTCCGGAAACACCATATATTTT.

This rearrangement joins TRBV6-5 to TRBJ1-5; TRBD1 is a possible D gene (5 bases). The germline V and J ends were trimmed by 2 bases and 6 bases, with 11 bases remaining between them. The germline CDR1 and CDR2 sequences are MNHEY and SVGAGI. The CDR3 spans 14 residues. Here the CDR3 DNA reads TGTGCCAGCAGTTACGGGGGGGTGGGTCAGCCCCAGCATTTT. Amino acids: CASSYGGVGQPQHF.

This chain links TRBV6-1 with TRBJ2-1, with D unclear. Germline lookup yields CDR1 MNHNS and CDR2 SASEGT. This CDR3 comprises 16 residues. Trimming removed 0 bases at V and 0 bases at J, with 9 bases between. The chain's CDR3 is CASSEAGFSSYNEQFF. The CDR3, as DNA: TGTGCCAGCAGTGAAGCGGGGTTTAGCTCCTACAATGAGCAGTTCTTC.

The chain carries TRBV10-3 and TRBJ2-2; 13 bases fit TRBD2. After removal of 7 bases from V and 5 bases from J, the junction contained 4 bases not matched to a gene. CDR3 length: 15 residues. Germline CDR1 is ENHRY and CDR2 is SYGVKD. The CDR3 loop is CAINGLAGATGELFF. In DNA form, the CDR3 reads TGTGCCATCAACGGACTAGCGGGAGCTACCGGGGAGCTGTTTTTT.

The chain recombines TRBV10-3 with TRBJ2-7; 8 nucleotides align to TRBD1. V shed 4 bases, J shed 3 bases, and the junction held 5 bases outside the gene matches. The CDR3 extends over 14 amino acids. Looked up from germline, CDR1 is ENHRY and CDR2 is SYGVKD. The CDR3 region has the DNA TGTGCCATCAGTGCGGACAGGGCGAACTACGAGCAGTACTTC. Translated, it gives CAISADRANYEQYF.

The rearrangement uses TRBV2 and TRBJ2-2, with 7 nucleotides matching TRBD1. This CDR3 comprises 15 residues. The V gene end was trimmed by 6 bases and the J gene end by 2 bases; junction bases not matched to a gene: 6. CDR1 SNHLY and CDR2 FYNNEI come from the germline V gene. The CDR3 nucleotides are TGTGCCAGCAGGTTAGGGGGCTTTAACACCGGGGAGCTGTTTTTT. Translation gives CASRLGGFNTGELFF.

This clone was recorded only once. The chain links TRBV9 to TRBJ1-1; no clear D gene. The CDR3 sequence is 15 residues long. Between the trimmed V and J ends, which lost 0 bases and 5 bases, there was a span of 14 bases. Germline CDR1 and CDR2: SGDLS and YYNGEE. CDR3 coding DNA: TGTGCCAGCAGCGTAGGCTCGTACAGAGGGACTGAAGCTTTCTTT. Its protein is CASSVGSYRGTEAFF.

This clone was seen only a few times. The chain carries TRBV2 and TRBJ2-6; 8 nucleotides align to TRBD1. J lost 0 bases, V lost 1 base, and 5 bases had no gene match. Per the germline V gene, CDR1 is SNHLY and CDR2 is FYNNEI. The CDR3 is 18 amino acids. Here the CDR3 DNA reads TGTGCCAGCAGTGAAGGTGGACAGGGAGCCTCTGGGGCCAACGTCCTGACTTTC. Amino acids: CASSEGGQGASGANVLTF. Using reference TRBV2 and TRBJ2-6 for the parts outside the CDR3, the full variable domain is EPEVTQTPSHQVTQMGQEVILRCVPISNHLYFYWYRQILGQKVEFLVSFYNNEISEKSEIFDDQFSVERPDGSNFTLKIRSTKLEDSAMYFCASSEGGQGASGANVLTFGAGSRLTVL.